Presented here are 18 T cell receptor beta chains from one specimen sequenced in a study of CD4 T cells in relation to SARS-CoV-2 and coronaviruses. No antigen is known for these receptors. The data were produced by immunoSEQ multiplex PCR, yet TCRdb's version contains in-frame clones alone and is incomplete. The sample includes roughly 25,000 clones, roughly 82% seen only once; the top ten take about 9.4%. Before the COVID-19 pandemic, during about 2010-2018, CD4+ T cells were taken from unexposed donors. CD4+ T cells were isolated from the cells after roughly 11 days of culture. Sequences were obtained from CD4+ T cells from PBMCs, cultured in vitro. Every receptor here comes from a human donor in good health.

The J gene is TRBJ2-2, the V gene TRBV19; 9 bases are a match to TRBD2. CDR3 length equals 16 residues. Germline CDR1 LNHDA, CDR2 SQIVND (reference sequence). Trimming removed 5 bases from V and 1 base from J; junction bases left unmatched: 5. For the CDR3, the DNA is TGTGCCAGTAGTCCAGGACTAGCGATGAACACCGGGGAGCTGTTTTTT. Its translation is CASSPGLAMNTGELFF.

This clone showed up just a few times. V usage is TRBV11-2 and J usage is TRBJ2-1, with TRBD2 as a possible D gene (6 bases). Germline V lookup: CDR1 SGHAT, CDR2 FQNNGV. Trimming pared 2 bases from V and 8 bases from J, leaving 13 bases between. The CDR3 has 14 residues. The CDR3 DNA follows: TGTGCCAGCAGCTTAAACGGGAGAGGGGATGAGCAGTTCTTC. It codes for CASSLNGRGDEQFF.

The rearrangement uses TRBV2 and TRBJ1-6; no clear D. The CDR3 runs to 13 residues. CDR1 SNHLY and CDR2 FYNNEI come from the germline V gene. V lost 5 bases to trimming and J lost 8 bases, with 10 bases between them. The chain's CDR3 is CASSQQHDSPLHF. DNA of the CDR3: TGTGCCAGCAGTCAACAGCACGATTCACCCCTCCACTTT.

The gene calls are TRBV5-1 and TRBJ1-5; possibly TRBD1 for D (5 bases). Germline CDR1 is SGHRS and CDR2 is YFSETQ. The length of the CDR3 is 16 residues. Trimming shortened V by 3 bases and J by 5 bases, and 18 bases separated the two germline ends. The CDR3 DNA sequence: TGCGCCAGCAGCTACGGAGGGGCGGGTGGTGATCAGCCCCAGCATTTT. Translating it yields CASSYGGAGGDQPQHF.

The V and J genes are TRBV3-1 (or the pseudogene TRBV3-2) and TRBJ1-6, with D possibly matching TRBD1 (5 bases). The CDR3 runs 16 residues. Germline assignment: CDR1 LGHDT and CDR2 YNNKEL (reference sequence). V lost 0 bases and J lost 9, with 15 bases in between. The CDR3 nucleotides are TGTGCCAGCAGCCAAGATTCATCGGGGCTAGGTTCACCCCTCCACTTT. The encoded protein is CASSQDSSGLGSPLHF.

The V call is TRBV5-1, the J call TRBJ2-3; possibly TRBD1 for D (5 bases). This CDR3 is built from 15 residues. The germline CDR1 and CDR2 sequences are SGHRS and YFSETQ. The V end lost 4 bases, the J end lost 2 bases, and 14 bases lay between the germline ends. In nucleotides, the CDR3 is TGCGCCAGCAGCACCATCAGGGAAACCACAGATACGCAGTATTTT. This encodes CASSTIRETTDTQYF. The full variable domain, with the rest looked up from reference TRBV5-1 and TRBJ2-3, is KAGVTQTPRYLIKTRGQQVTLSCSPISGHRSVSWYQQTPGQGLQFLFEYFSETQRNKGNFPGRFSGRQFSNSRSEMNVSTLELGDSALYLCASSTIRETTDTQYFGPGTRLTVL.

This clone appeared a single time. The gene calls are TRBV6-2 or TRBV6-3 and TRBJ2-1, with a weak D call TRBD2 (6 bases). There are 15 residues in the CDR3. Between the trimmed V and J ends, which lost 4 bases and 3 bases, there was a span of 13 bases. The germline CDR1 and CDR2 sequences are MNHEY and SVGEGT. The CDR3 DNA reads TGTGCCAGCAGTTTAAGTAGGCGGGACTACAATGAGCAGTTCTTC. The encoded protein is CASSLSRRDYNEQFF.

This clone was detected only a few times. The rearrangement joins TRBV7-2 to TRBJ2-3, with TRBD1 as a possible D gene (5 bases). This CDR3 has 11 residues. Germline values: CDR1 SGHTA, CDR2 FQGNSA. With 5 bases removed from V and 10 bases from J, the gap between germline ends came to 10 bases. In DNA form, the CDR3 reads TGTGCCAGCAGCGAGACAGTACCGCAGTATTTT. Its protein is CASSETVPQYF. The whole variable domain, filled in from reference TRBV7-2 and TRBJ2-3, reads GAGVSQSPSNKVTEKGKDVELRCDPISGHTALYWYRQSLGQGLEFLIYFQGNSAPDKSGLPSDRFSAERTGGSVSTLTIQRTQQEDSAVYLCASSETVPQYFGPGTRLTVL.

This clone has only a few counts. The V gene is TRBV6-6, the J gene TRBJ1-2, with D possibly being TRBD1 (5 bases). The V gene lost 6 bases and the J gene lost 4 bases, with 15 bases spanning the gap. This CDR3 is built from 14 residues. Germline CDR1 is MNHNY and CDR2 is SVGAGI (reference sequence). The CDR3, as DNA: TGTGCCAGCAGACCGATCGGGACGGGCTATGGCTACACCTTC. As protein: CASRPIGTGYGYTF.

This rearrangement joins TRBV2 to TRBJ2-7; D call uncertain. Germline loops: CDR1 SNHLY, CDR2 FYNNEI. The CDR3 consists of 14 residues. The V and J ends lost 4 bases and 0 bases respectively, with 10 bases between them. CDR3 amino acids: CASSVEVRSYEQYF. DNA for the CDR3: TGTGCCAGCAGTGTAGAGGTCCGCTCCTACGAGCAGTACTTC.

This chain connects TRBV19 to TRBJ2-1; 8 bases are a match to TRBD2. Looked up from germline, CDR1 is LNHDA and CDR2 is SQIVND (reference sequence). This CDR3 is 17 amino acids long. Trimming removed 7 bases from V and 0 bases from J; junction bases left unmatched: 11. The CDR3 coding sequence is TGTGCCAGTAATTCCGGGAGGGCTTTTAACTCCTACAATGAGCAGTTCTTC. Translating it yields CASNSGRAFNSYNEQFF.

The rearrangement uses TRBV7-2 and TRBJ2-1; no definite D call. Germline values: CDR1 SGHTA, CDR2 FQGNSA. CDR3 length: 13 residues. V was cut by 0 bases and J by 9 bases, with 9 bases left in between. CDR3 residues: CASSLAVVAEQFF. The CDR3 nucleotides read TGTGCCAGCAGCTTAGCTGTAGTGGCTGAGCAGTTCTTC.

The chain recombines TRBV4-3 with TRBJ2-3; 8 bases agree with TRBD2. Trimming cost V 2 bases and J 1 base; bases outside gene matches: 5. In germline, CDR1 is LGHNA, CDR2 YSLEER. The CDR3 is made up of 16 amino acids. The CDR3 spells CASSQPSGGGTDTQYF. In DNA form, the CDR3 reads TGCGCCAGCAGCCAACCCAGCGGGGGTGGCACAGATACGCAGTATTTT.

This chain joins TRBV21-1 and TRBJ1-6. TRBV21-1 is shown as a pseudogene. CDR3 length equals 15 residues. The CDR3 spells CASSKVGRETSPLHF. The CDR3 DNA follows: TGTGCCAGCAGCAAAGTCGGCAGGGAGACTTCACCCCTCCACTTT.

The V gene is TRBV29-1, the J gene TRBJ2-5, with D perhaps TRBD2 (6 bases). The CDR3 spans 12 residues. Trimming took 4 bases from V and 4 from J, leaving 10 bases between them. Germline V gene data show CDR1 as SQVTM and CDR2 as ANQGSEA. For the CDR3, the DNA is TGCAGCGTTGGGGCGGGGAGAGAGACCCAGTACTTC. Translated: CSVGAGRETQYF. Together with reference TRBV29-1 and TRBJ2-5, the CDR3 gives the full variable domain: SAVISQKPSRDICQRGTSLTIQCQVDSQVTMMFWYRQQPGQSLTLIATANQGSEATYESGFVIDKFPISRPNLTFSTLTVSNMSPEDSSIYLCSVGAGRETQYFGPGTRLLVL.

This chain uses TRBV7-2 with TRBJ2-3; 10 bases are a match to TRBD2. The CDR3 runs 17 residues. The V gene end was trimmed by 6 bases and the J gene end by 8 bases; junction bases not matched to a gene: 17. The germline CDR1 and CDR2 sequences are SGHTA and FQGNSA. CDR3 protein: CASSFLSLAGALGTQYF. For the CDR3, the DNA is TGTGCCAGCAGTTTTCTTAGCCTAGCGGGAGCGCTGGGTACGCAGTATTTT.

The chain is built from TRBV4-1 and TRBJ2-1; the D gene is possibly TRBD2 (6 bases). Germline V CDR1 and CDR2: MGHRA, YSYEKL. The CDR3 runs to 14 residues. V was shortened by 2 bases and J by 3 bases, with 8 bases between the two germline ends. The CDR3 here is CASSQPGGYNEQFF. The CDR3 coding sequence is TGCGCCAGCAGCCAACCCGGGGGCTACAATGAGCAGTTCTTC.

This clone has more than one count but fewer than ten. V and J are TRBV19 and TRBJ1-2, with 9 nucleotides matching TRBD1. The CDR3 is 15 residues long. V lost 6 bases to trimming and J lost 6 bases; unmatched junction nucleotides: 11. Germline V gives CDR1 LNHDA, CDR2 SQIVND (reference sequence). The CDR3 here is CASSPPGTGRHGYTF. CDR3 in DNA: TGTGCCAGTAGCCCACCCGGGACAGGGAGGCATGGCTACACCTTC.